This TCR beta chain was recovered during a study of blood T cell repertoires in COVID-19. About the study: The cDNA or gDNA used as material had been derived from T cells, B-cell-depleted T cells, or PBMCs.

Germline CDR1 is SGHNT and CDR2 is YYREEE (reference sequence). The CDR3 loop spans 11 amino acids. V gave up 4 bases and J gave up 3 bases, with 5 bases separating them. In the original analysis: Researchers report that nucleated cell counts were estimated from reference gene primer amplification. Profiled with immunoSEQ multiplex PCR; TCRdb holds only in-frame clones, not every one. The DNA was the basis for D and trimming; V, J and clone size are from that table. The sample yields around 130,000 clones, around nine tenths seen once. This sequence originates from a human donor in a cohort sampled during active COVID-19. Specimen: peripheral blood. The V gene is TRBV5-4, the J gene TRBJ2-7; D gene unclear. The CDR3 spells CASSDNYEQYF. Written as DNA, the CDR3 is TGTGCCAGCAGCGACAACTACGAGCAGTACTTC.